This paragraph reports one T cell receptor (beta chain). Enrolment of Seattle patients took place during active infection, and they were followed longitudinally. Sequencing used immunoSEQ multiplex PCR; TCRdb keeps in-frame clones, though not all of them. The repertoire holds about 370,000 clones, with around 87% as singletons. This entry belongs to a study of blood T cell repertoires in COVID-19. On the study more broadly: Sites in the United States, Italy and Spain provided acute and convalescent COVID-19 samples.

Germline CDR1 and CDR2: MRHNA and SNTAGT. Trimming removed 3 bases at V and 4 bases at J, with 9 bases between. This CDR3 spans 13 amino acids. The source is a woman aged 25 to 39 with COVID-19, enrolled during active disease. The chain recombines TRBV6-4 with TRBJ1-2; the D gene is possibly TRBD1 (6 bases). The sequencing sample was made of peripheral blood. The CDR3, as DNA: TGTGCCAGCAGTGATACAGGGTCCTATGGCTACACCTTC. As protein: CASSDTGSYGYTF.